These 10 T cell receptor beta chains were all obtained from the same sample, sequenced in a study of tumor and adjacent non-tumor tissue in lung cancer. Three rounds of nested PCR, following a modified ARM-PCR protocol, produced the TCRbeta library. TCRdb called the multiplex PCR reads again in MiXCR, with one record for every CDR3 protein. Of nearly 50,000 distinct CDR3 sequences in the sample, 64% were seen once. This sample's RNA came from whole unsorted tissue. Distant lung tissue was collected more than 3 cm away from the tumor edge. The specimen was distant non-tumor lung tissue. These receptors were collected from a woman in her 70s with non-small cell lung cancer.

Note on this clonotype: At one end the junction does not follow the germline gene, possibly because of a read error. CDR3 in amino acids: CASSGRFDRLSQPQHF. CDR3 sequence (DNA): TGTGCCAGCAGTGGCCGTTTTGACAGGTTGAGTCAGCCCCAGCACTTT. This chain joins TRBV6-1 and TRBJ1-5; D possibly corresponds to TRBD1 (6 bases). Germline CDR1 and CDR2: MNHNS and SASEGT. This CDR3 has 16 residues.

This clonotype was counted ten times or more. The chain is built from TRBV5-4 and TRBJ2-1; 12 nucleotides match TRBD2. The V and J ends lost 6 bases and 5 bases, in that order; junction bases with no gene match: 6. The germline V gene has CDR1 SGHNT and CDR2 YYREEE (reference sequence). There are 15 residues in the CDR3. The CDR3 nucleotides read TGTGCCAGCACCTCCTGGACTAGCGGGAACAATGAGCAGTTCTTC. Its translation is CASTSWTSGNNEQFF. The full variable domain, completed using reference TRBV5-4 and TRBJ2-1, is ETGVTQSPTHLIKTRGQQVTLRCSSQSGHNTVSWYQQALGQGPQFIFQYYREEENGRGNFPPRFSGLQFPNYSSELNVNALELDDSALYLCASTSWTSGNNEQFFGPGTRLTVL.

The sample holds a few counts of this clonotype. The conserved final phenylalanine or tryptophan is absent from the CDR3, which likely points to a read error. Because the CDR3's place on the DNA is in doubt, the DNA is left out and the CDR3 is given as listed by TCRdb. The rearrangement uses TRBV11-3 and TRBJ2-2. CDR1 SGHNT and CDR2 YENEEA come from the germline V gene. The CDR3 is 14 residues long, counting both termini. The CDR3 sequence is CASNFSVTTGELFL.

Comment on this clonotype: One base away lies a much larger clone, so this may be a sequencing read error. This chain uses TRBV24-1 with TRBJ2-3, with 9 positions matching TRBD1. J gave up 2 bases and V 8 bases, and 10 bases lay outside the gene matches. CDR1 is KGHDR, CDR2 SFDVKD, per germline. The CDR3 is 16 amino acids. The CDR3 DNA reads as TGTGCCACCATTGAATTGGGACAGGGCTTCACAGATACGCAGTATTTT. As protein: CATIELGQGFTDTQYF.

About this clonotype: The junction differs from germline at one of its ends, possibly a read error. The rearrangement joins TRBV30 to TRBJ2-2; D is undetermined. The V gene's germline CDR1 is GTSNPN and CDR2 SVGIG (reference sequence). The CDR3 has 15 amino acids. The DNA of the CDR3 is TGTGCATGGAGCCTTTCTGGGCAGGAGATCGGAGAGCTGTTTTTT. Translating it yields CAWSLSGQEIGELFF.

As for this clonotype: This CDR3 is missing its conserved last phenylalanine or tryptophan, likely due to a read error. The chain carries TRBV6-2 or TRBV6-3 and TRBJ2-1; 9 positions match TRBD2. The CDR3 totals 16 residues. CDR1 and CDR2 from the germline V gene are MNHEY and SVGEGT. The CDR3 DNA follows: TGTACCAGCTTTTATGAGCGGGAGGTTCCCTGCAATGAGCAGTTCTTA. Encoded protein: CTSFYEREVPCNEQFL.

This clonotype came up a few times. A much bigger clone sits one base away, suggesting this may be a read error. The rearrangement uses TRBV10-3 and TRBJ2-7, with D unclear. The CDR3 runs to 13 residues. Germline loops: CDR1 ENHRY, CDR2 SYGVKD. Trimming pared 4 bases from V and 6 bases from J, leaving 13 bases between. In nucleotides, the CDR3 is TGTGCCATCAGTGTGGGTACCATGGGCGAGCAGTACTTC. Translation gives CAISVGTMGEQYF.

This clonotype was counted at least ten times. The chain uses TRBV14 and TRBJ2-1, with D perhaps assigned TRBD1 or TRBD2 (5 bases each). Germline lookup yields CDR1 SGHDN and CDR2 FVKESK. CDR3 size: 21 residues. V shed 6 bases and J shed 1 base, with 31 bases lying between them. The CDR3 here is CASRYCGGRCTLTESYNEQFF. For the CDR3, the DNA is TGTGCCAGCAGGTACTGTGGGGGACGGTGTACTCTAACTGAATCCTACAATGAGCAGTTCTTC. The full variable domain, in which reference TRBV14 and TRBJ2-1 provide the parts outside the CDR3, is EAGVTQFPSHSVIEKGQTVTLRCDPISGHDNLYWYRRVMGKEIKFLLHFVKESKQDESGMPNNRFLAERTGGTYSTLKVQPAELEDSGVYFCASRYCGGRCTLTESYNEQFFGPGTRLTVL.

On this clonotype itself: A read error may account for a junction end that differs from germline. V is TRBV6-4 and J is TRBJ2-1, with D perhaps TRBD1 or TRBD2 (5 bases each). The germline V gene encodes CDR1 MRHNA and CDR2 SNTAGT. This CDR3 spans 15 amino acids. Here the CDR3 DNA reads TGTACCAGCAGCCGGGAATTGATTGGTGGGGGAGAGCAGTTCTTC. Translation gives CTSSRELIGGGEQFF.

Note on this clonotype: Since the CDR3 does not end with the conserved phenylalanine or tryptophan, this likely comes from a read error. The chain couples TRBV20-1 to TRBJ2-2, with D possibly being TRBD2 (6 bases). The CDR3 covers 16 residues. Trimming pared 1 base from V and 2 bases from J, leaving 14 bases between. Germline values: CDR1 DFQATT, CDR2 SNEGSKA (reference sequence). DNA for the CDR3: TGCAGTGCTAGAGTCAAAAGGACTACCAACACCGGGGAGCTGTTTCTT. As protein: CSARVKRTTNTGELFL.